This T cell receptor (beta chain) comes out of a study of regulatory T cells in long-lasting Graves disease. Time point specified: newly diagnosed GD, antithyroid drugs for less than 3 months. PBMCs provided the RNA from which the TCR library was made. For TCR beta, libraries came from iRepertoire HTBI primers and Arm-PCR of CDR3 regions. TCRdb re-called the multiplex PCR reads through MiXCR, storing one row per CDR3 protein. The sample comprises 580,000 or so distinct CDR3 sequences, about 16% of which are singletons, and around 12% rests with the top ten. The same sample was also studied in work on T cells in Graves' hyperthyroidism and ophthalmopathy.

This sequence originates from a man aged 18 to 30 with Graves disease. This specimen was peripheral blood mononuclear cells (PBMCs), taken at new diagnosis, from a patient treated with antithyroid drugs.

This CDR3 is CSVEERLAITDTQYF. DNA of the CDR3: TGCAGCGTTGAAGAGCGCCTAGCTATCACAGATACGCAGTATTTT. This sequence joins TRBV29-1 and TRBJ2-3; D might be TRBD2 (5 bases). The germline gives CDR1 SQVTM, CDR2 ANQGSEA. This CDR3 region has 15 residues. V dropped 0 bases and J dropped 2 bases, with 12 bases sitting between them.